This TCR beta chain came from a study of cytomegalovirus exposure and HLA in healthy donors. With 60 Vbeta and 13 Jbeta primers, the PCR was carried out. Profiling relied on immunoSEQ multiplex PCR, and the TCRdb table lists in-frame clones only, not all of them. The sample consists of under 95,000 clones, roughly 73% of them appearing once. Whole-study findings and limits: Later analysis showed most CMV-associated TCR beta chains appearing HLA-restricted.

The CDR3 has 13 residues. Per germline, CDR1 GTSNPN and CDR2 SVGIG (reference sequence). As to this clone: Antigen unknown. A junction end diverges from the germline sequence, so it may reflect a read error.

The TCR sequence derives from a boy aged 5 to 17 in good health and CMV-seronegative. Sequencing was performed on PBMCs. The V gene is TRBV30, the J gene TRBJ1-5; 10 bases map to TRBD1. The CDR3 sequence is CACETGGKQPQHF. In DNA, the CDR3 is TGTGCCTGCGAGACAGGGGGCAAACAGCCCCAGCATTTT.